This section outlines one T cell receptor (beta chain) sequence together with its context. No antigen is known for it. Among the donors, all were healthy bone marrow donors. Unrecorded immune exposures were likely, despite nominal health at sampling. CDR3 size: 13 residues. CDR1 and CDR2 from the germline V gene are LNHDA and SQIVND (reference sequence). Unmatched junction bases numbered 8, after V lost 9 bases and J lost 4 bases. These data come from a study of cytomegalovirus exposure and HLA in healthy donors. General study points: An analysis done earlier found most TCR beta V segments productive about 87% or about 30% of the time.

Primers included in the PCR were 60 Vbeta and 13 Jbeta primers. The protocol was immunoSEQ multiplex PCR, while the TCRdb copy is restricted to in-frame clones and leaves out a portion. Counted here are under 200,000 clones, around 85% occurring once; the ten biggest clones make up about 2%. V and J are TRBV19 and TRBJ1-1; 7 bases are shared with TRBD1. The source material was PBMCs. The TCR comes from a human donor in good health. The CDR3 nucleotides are TGTGCCAGCTCCCGACAGGGTCCCACTGAAGCTTTCTTT. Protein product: CASSRQGPTEAFF.